Listed below are T cell receptor beta chains from one sample, sequenced in a study of vaccination and CD4 T cells after COVID-19. The antigens of these receptors remain unknown. TCRdb used MiXCR to reprocess the PCR reads, holding one entry per CDR3 protein. The table includes approximately 12,000 distinct CDR3 sequences, about 40% detected once. The sequenced sample was CD4+ T cells from blood, cultured in vitro. Receptors were obtained from a human donor who had recovered from COVID-19. The CDR3 runs from the conserved cysteine through the conserved F or W. Fields, in order: CDR3 DNA, CDR3 protein, clone size, J gene, D gene, V gene. D genes are given only for firm matches. Where a row states a size, it is once, few, many or the class of an expanded clone; other rows omit it.

DNA: TGTGCCAGCAGTTTATCAGTGGGCTATGGCTACACCTTC
CDR3: CASSLSVGYGYTF
size: -
J: TRBJ1-2
D: -
V: TRBV12-3/TRBV12-4

DNA: TGTGCCAGCAGCTTAGGGACAAATTCACCCCTCCACTTT
CDR3: CASSLGTNSPLHF
size: -
J: TRBJ1-6
D: -
V: TRBV7-9

DNA: TGTGCCAGCAGTAGGATACAGGGGTCTGGCGAAGCTTTCTTT
CDR3: CASSRIQGSGEAFF
size: -
J: TRBJ1-1
D: TRBD1
V: TRBV25-1

DNA: TGTGCCAGCAGTTCTGCTAGGGGGTTCGTTAGCAATCAGCCCCAGCATTTT
CDR3: CASSSARGFVSNQPQHF
size: -
J: TRBJ1-5
D: -
V: TRBV27

DNA: TGTGCCAGCAGTTATAAAGGACTAGCCCAAGAGACCCAGTACTTC
CDR3: CASSYKGLAQETQYF
size: few
J: TRBJ2-5
D: TRBD2
V: TRBV27

DNA: TGTGCCAGTAGTATCGGCCTCAACCGGAATGAGCAGTTCTTC
CDR3: CASSIGLNRNEQFF
size: few
J: TRBJ2-1
D: -
V: TRBV19

DNA: TGTGCCAGTAGTATAGGACAGAACTCCTACAATGAGCAGTTCTTC
CDR3: CASSIGQNSYNEQFF
size: medium-sized
J: TRBJ2-1
D: -
V: TRBV19

DNA: TGTGCCAGCAGCTTGGCAGGGCAAACCTATGGCTACACCTTC
CDR3: CASSLAGQTYGYTF
size: few
J: TRBJ1-2
D: -
V: TRBV7-2

DNA: TGTGCCTGGAGTGTACTTGTGAACACTGAAGCTTTCTTT
CDR3: CAWSVLVNTEAFF
size: -
J: TRBJ1-1
D: -
V: TRBV30

DNA: TGTGCCAGCAGTTACAGGACAGACACCTACGAGCAGTACTTC
CDR3: CASSYRTDTYEQYF
size: -
J: TRBJ2-7
D: -
V: TRBV12-3/TRBV12-4

DNA: TGTGCCAGCAGTGCCCGGGGCCCGAAAAACACTGAAGCTTTCTTT
CDR3: CASSARGPKNTEAFF
size: -
J: TRBJ1-1
D: -
V: TRBV6-1

DNA: TGCAGTGCTAGAGGATACAGGGATGAAAAACTGTTTTTT
CDR3: CSARGYRDEKLFF
size: few
J: TRBJ1-4
D: -
V: TRBV20-1

DNA: TGCAGTGCTACGGAGGGGGCAGGGAACACTGAAGCTTTCTTT
CDR3: CSATEGAGNTEAFF
size: few
J: TRBJ1-1
D: TRBD1
V: TRBV20-1

DNA: TGTGCCAGCAGCAAATGCGCTAGCGGGAGCGCTCGCGAGCAGTACTTC
CDR3: CASSKCASGSAREQYF
size: -
J: TRBJ2-7
D: -
V: TRBV21-1

DNA: TGTGCCAGCAGCTTAGGGACAGGGACCCGCACAGATACGCAGTATTTT
CDR3: CASSLGTGTRTDTQYF
size: medium-sized
J: TRBJ2-3
D: TRBD1
V: TRBV7-2

DNA: TGCAGTGCTCGACCTGGACAGGGCTACGAGCAGTACTTC
CDR3: CSARPGQGYEQYF
size: -
J: TRBJ2-7
D: TRBD1
V: TRBV20-1

DNA: TGTGCCACCAGTGACCACGGACAGGGGATCGACAATGAGCAGTTCTTC
CDR3: CATSDHGQGIDNEQFF
size: -
J: TRBJ2-1
D: TRBD1
V: TRBV24-1

DNA: TGCAGTGCTAGAGACCTAGGTCAAATTCCCCCCAACACAGATACGCAGTATTTT
CDR3: CSARDLGQIPPNTDTQYF
size: -
J: TRBJ2-3
D: -
V: TRBV20-1

DNA: TGTGCCTTCCCGGAGGGCAGGGGCCCAGAAGCTTTCTTT
CDR3: CAFPEGRGPEAFF
size: few
J: TRBJ1-1
D: -
V: TRBV24-1

DNA: TGTGCCAGCAGCCCGGGTGGTCTAAACACCGGGGAGCTGTTTTTT
CDR3: CASSPGGLNTGELFF
size: -
J: TRBJ2-2
D: -
V: TRBV6-1

DNA: TGTGCCAGCAGCGTGGACAGTTCTGGAAACACCATATATTTT
CDR3: CASSVDSSGNTIYF
size: -
J: TRBJ1-3
D: -
V: TRBV7-9

DNA: TGTGCCACCAGCAGAGCCGAGGATGAAAAACTGTTTTTT
CDR3: CATSRAEDEKLFF
size: medium-sized
J: TRBJ1-4
D: -
V: TRBV15

DNA: TGTGCCAGCACGGACAGTACCTATGGCTACACCTTC
CDR3: CASTDSTYGYTF
size: few
J: TRBJ1-2
D: -
V: TRBV28

DNA: TGTGCCAGCGGTTTGGGCGGCGTGGGGGGCCAGCCCCAGCATTTT
CDR3: CASGLGGVGGQPQHF
size: -
J: TRBJ1-5
D: -
V: TRBV6-2/TRBV6-3

DNA: TGTGCCAGCAGTTTAAGCCAGGGTCCCCATCAGCCCCAGCATTTT
CDR3: CASSLSQGPHQPQHF
size: -
J: TRBJ1-5
D: -
V: TRBV28

DNA: TGTGCCAGCAGCCGACAGGGGAACACTGAAGCTTTCTTT
CDR3: CASSRQGNTEAFF
size: -
J: TRBJ1-1
D: TRBD1
V: TRBV5-8

DNA: TGCAGTGCCCCTAGCGGAACCTACAATGAGCAGTTCTTC
CDR3: CSAPSGTYNEQFF
size: -
J: TRBJ2-1
D: TRBD2
V: TRBV20-1

DNA: TGTGCCAGCAACATAGACAGGAACATCCTCTACAATGAGCAGTTCTTC
CDR3: CASNIDRNILYNEQFF
size: -
J: TRBJ2-1
D: -
V: TRBV6-1

DNA: TGTGCCAGCAATTATAATTCACCCCTCCACTTT
CDR3: CASNYNSPLHF
size: few
J: TRBJ1-6
D: -
V: TRBV6-5

DNA: TGCAGTGCTATATTTACCCTAGGCGGGAGGAGGTACGAGCAGTACTTC
CDR3: CSAIFTLGGRRYEQYF
size: -
J: TRBJ2-7
D: TRBD2
V: TRBV20-1

DNA: TGTGCCAGCGGGGGACGGACTGGCAACTATGGCTACACCTTC
CDR3: CASGGRTGNYGYTF
size: few
J: TRBJ1-2
D: -
V: TRBV6-1

DNA: TGTGCCAGCAGCTTCCAGAGCACAGATACGCAGTATTTT
CDR3: CASSFQSTDTQYF
size: -
J: TRBJ2-3
D: -
V: TRBV7-9

DNA: TGTGCCAGCTTGGAGGGAGGGGCCCAAGAGACCCAGTACTTC
CDR3: CASLEGGAQETQYF
size: -
J: TRBJ2-5
D: TRBD2
V: TRBV2

DNA: TGCAGCGTTGTAGTACAAATGAACACTGAAGCTTTCTTT
CDR3: CSVVVQMNTEAFF
size: few
J: TRBJ1-1
D: -
V: TRBV29-1

DNA: TGCAGTGCCGTGACTAGCGGGGTATACAATGAGCAGTTCTTC
CDR3: CSAVTSGVYNEQFF
size: few
J: TRBJ2-1
D: TRBD2
V: TRBV20-1

DNA: TGTGCCAGCAGCCCAACGACAGGGACCGAGACCCAGTACTTC
CDR3: CASSPTTGTETQYF
size: -
J: TRBJ2-5
D: TRBD1
V: TRBV11-2